Shown below are 19 T cell receptor beta chains from a single sample sequenced in a study of CD4 and CD8 cells across lung adenocarcinoma regions. TCRdb redid the calling of the PCR reads with MiXCR, one entry per CDR3 protein. The data hold some 3,100 distinct CDR3 sequences, with roughly two thirds observed a single time. The sequenced sample was CD8+ T cells from the margin of a lung tumor. The receptors shown here come from a female donor with lung adenocarcinoma. The CD4 and CD8 labels of this study may be unreliable.

The V and J genes are TRBV3-1 and TRBJ2-1; TRBD2 aligns across 13 bases. Per germline, CDR1 LGHDT and CDR2 YNNKEL (reference sequence). CDR3 length: 19 amino acids. Unmatched junction bases numbered 9, after V lost 4 bases and J lost 0 bases. CDR3 region: CASSLMGLAGLSSYNEQFF. The CDR3 DNA is TGTGCCAGCAGCCTCATGGGACTAGCGGGATTGAGCTCCTACAATGAGCAGTTCTTC.

This rearrangement joins TRBV12-3 or TRBV12-4 to TRBJ2-1; 9 bases align to TRBD1. The DNA end lines up better with TRBJ2-7; the J call may be wrong. The length of the CDR3 is 15 residues. CDR3 in DNA: TGTGCCAGCAGTTTACAAGGGACAGGGTTTTACGAGCAGTACTTC. Protein: CASSLQGTGFYEQYF.

The chain links TRBV11-3 to TRBJ2-3; D is possibly TRBD2 (5 bases). The CDR3 is made up of 20 amino acids. The germline CDR1 and CDR2 sequences are SGHNT and YENEEA. V gave up 5 bases and J gave up 2 bases, with 29 bases separating them. The CDR3 nucleotides are TGTGCCAGCAGCGCCTCCCGTTTCAGAGCTAGGCGGGCAACCACAGATACGCAGTATTTT. It encodes CASSASRFRARRATTDTQYF. The full variable domain, with the rest looked up from reference TRBV11-3 and TRBJ2-3, is EAGVVQSPRYKIIEKKQPVAFWCNPISGHNTLYWYLQNLGQGPELLIRYENEEAVDDSQLPKDRFSAERLKGVDSTLKIQPAELGDSAVYLCASSASRFRARRATTDTQYFGPGTRLTVL.

The gene calls are TRBV7-2 and TRBJ2-5; D may be TRBD2 (6 bases). The CDR3 is 16 residues long. V was cut by 0 bases and J by 2 bases, with 13 bases left in between. Per germline, CDR1 SGHTA and CDR2 FQGNSA. As DNA, the CDR3 is TGTGCCAGCAGCTTAGCGGTAGGAGGAGGGCAAGAGACCCAGTACTTC. This codes for CASSLAVGGGQETQYF.

The rearrangement links TRBV7-6 to TRBJ2-5; the match to TRBD2 covers 12 bases. The assigned J gene may be wrong: the sequence end matches TRBJ2-1 better. The CDR3 runs 16 residues. Germline lookup yields CDR1 SGHVS and CDR2 FNYEAQ. This CDR3 reads CASSPRSLAGGDEQFF. CDR3 in DNA: TGTGCCAGCAGCCCCCGTTCTCTAGCGGGAGGGGATGAGCAGTTCTTC.

The chain links TRBV6-4 to TRBJ2-2; possibly TRBD1 for D (6 bases). This CDR3 region has 17 residues. Germline CDR1 MRHNA, CDR2 SNTAGT. Trimming removed 0 bases from V and 3 bases from J, with 14 bases in between. In DNA form, the CDR3 reads TGTGCCAGCAGTGACTCCTCACAGGGTCGGGACACCGGGGAGCTGTTTTTT. The encoded protein is CASSDSSQGRDTGELFF.

The V call is TRBV19, the J call TRBJ2-1; 8 bases map to TRBD2. The germline V gene encodes CDR1 LNHDA and CDR2 SQIVND (reference sequence). The CDR3 is made up of 19 amino acids. V shed 8 bases, J shed 8 bases, and the junction held 26 bases outside the gene matches. The CDR3 region has the DNA TGTGCCAGTCTGGCTGGTGGCGGTCAGACTAGCGCCCCGCGGTATGAGCAGTTCTTC. It encodes CASLAGGGQTSAPRYEQFF.

This clonotype occurred once. The V call is TRBV6-1, the J call TRBJ2-5; TRBD2 agrees at 9 bases. With V trimmed by 6 bases and J by 11 bases, 19 bases remained unmatched. The germline V gene has CDR1 MNHNS and CDR2 SASEGT. CDR3 length equals 16 residues. For the CDR3, the DNA is TGTGCCAGCAGACGGGGGGAGGGACTAGCTAGGAGAGAGCAGTACTTC. Protein product: CASRRGEGLARREQYF.

This chain joins TRBV25-1 and TRBJ2-4; either TRBD1 or TRBD2 may fit D (5 bases each). Germline-derived CDR1 and CDR2 are MGHDK and SYGVNS. The CDR3 contains 14 residues. In DNA form, the CDR3 reads TGTGGCGGCACGGGGCTGGGCGCCAAAAACACGCAGTACTTC. This translates into CGGTGLGAKNTQYF.

This clonotype appeared once. No conserved phenylalanine or tryptophan ends this CDR3, so it is likely a read error. V is TRBV6-1 and J is TRBJ1-3, with D perhaps matching TRBD1 (6 bases). V was trimmed by 7 bases and J by 0 bases, leaving 10 bases between them. This CDR3 spans 14 amino acids. Looked up from germline, CDR1 is MNHNS and CDR2 is SASEGT. This chain's CDR3 is CASKDRHSGNTIYY. The CDR3 DNA reads as TGTGCCAGCAAAGACAGGCACTCTGGAAACACCATATATTAT.

The chain carries TRBV11-2 and TRBJ2-1; 9 bases match TRBD2. The J call may be faulty, since TRBJ2-5 better matches the DNA end. CDR3 length: 15 amino acids. Germline CDR1 reads SGHAT; CDR2 reads FQNNGV. CDR3 coding DNA: TGTGCCAGCAGCTTAGGACTAGCGGCCAGCGAGACCCAGTACTTC. It translates to CASSLGLAASETQYF.

J is TRBJ2-1 and V is TRBV27; D possibly corresponds to TRBD1 (5 bases). The last part of the DNA fits TRBJ2-5 better; the J call may be wrong. This CDR3 spans 15 amino acids. The V gene's germline CDR1 is MNHEY and CDR2 SMNVEV (reference sequence). The CDR3 protein is CASSLDTRGTETQYF. The CDR3 nucleotides are TGTGCCAGCAGTTTGGACACAAGGGGTACGGAGACCCAGTACTTC.

A remark on this clonotype: An end of the junction does not agree with germline; a read error may underlie this. This chain links TRBV6-1 with TRBJ2-3; D possibly uses TRBD1 or TRBD2 (5 bases each). The CDR3 is made up of 15 amino acids. CDR1 and CDR2 from the germline V gene are MNHNS and SASEGT. For the CDR3, the DNA is TGTGCCAGCGGTGAGGGGCTTGGGGCCAAAGACACTCAGTATTTT. This codes for CASGEGLGAKDTQYF.

This sequence joins TRBV10-1 and TRBJ2-4; no definite D call. Germline CDR1 WNHNN, CDR2 SYGVQD (reference sequence). The CDR3 contains 14 residues. V lost 11 bases and J 4 bases, leaving 18 bases between the germline ends. The CDR3 spells CAGNDDEVKNIQYF. DNA of the CDR3: TGCGCCGGCAACGACGATGAAGTTAAAAACATTCAGTACTTC.

The rearrangement uses TRBV7-6 and TRBJ2-3; 11 bases are shared with TRBD2. This CDR3 region has 16 residues. Germline CDR1 SGHVS, CDR2 FNYEAQ. After removal of 6 bases from V and 2 bases from J, the junction contained 7 bases not matched to a gene. CDR3 coding DNA: TGTGCCAGCAGGGACGGACTAGCGGGCGTCACAGATACGCAGTATTTT. It yields the protein CASRDGLAGVTDTQYF.

This clonotype showed up just once. V gene TRBV6-1 combines with J gene TRBJ2-5; 12 bases map to TRBD2. Germline CDR1 and CDR2: MNHNS and SASEGT. Trimming removed 5 bases from V and 2 bases from J; junction bases left unmatched: 3. The CDR3 runs to 15 residues. The CDR3 protein is CASSRTSGIQETQYF. CDR3 in DNA: TGTGCCAGCAGTCGGACTAGCGGGATTCAAGAGACCCAGTACTTC.

The rearrangement links TRBV27 to TRBJ1-2, with 7 bases lining up with TRBD1. With V trimmed by 5 bases and J by 6 bases, 6 bases remained unmatched. This CDR3 is built from 13 residues. Germline-derived CDR1 and CDR2 are MNHEY and SMNVEV (reference sequence). The CDR3 coding sequence is TGTGCCAGCAGTCCACAGGGGAGGCATGGCTACACCTTC. Translated: CASSPQGRHGYTF.

The chain uses TRBV6-1 and TRBJ1-2; D might be TRBD1 (5 bases). V lost 8 bases, J lost 2 bases, and 9 bases lay in between. The germline V gene encodes CDR1 MNHNS and CDR2 SASEGT. This CDR3 has 12 residues. The CDR3 is CASGKGNYGYTF. CDR3 DNA sequence: TGTGCCAGCGGAAAGGGGAACTATGGCTACACCTTC.

The chain couples TRBV15 to TRBJ2-3; D might be TRBD1 (5 bases). This CDR3 has 17 amino acids. Germline-derived CDR1 and CDR2 are LNHNV and YYDKDF (reference sequence). Trimming pared 2 bases from V and 1 base from J, leaving 16 bases between. DNA for the CDR3: TGTGCCACCAGCAGACAAGGGGCTGTACGGGGCACAGATACGCAGTATTTT. Protein product: CATSRQGAVRGTDTQYF.